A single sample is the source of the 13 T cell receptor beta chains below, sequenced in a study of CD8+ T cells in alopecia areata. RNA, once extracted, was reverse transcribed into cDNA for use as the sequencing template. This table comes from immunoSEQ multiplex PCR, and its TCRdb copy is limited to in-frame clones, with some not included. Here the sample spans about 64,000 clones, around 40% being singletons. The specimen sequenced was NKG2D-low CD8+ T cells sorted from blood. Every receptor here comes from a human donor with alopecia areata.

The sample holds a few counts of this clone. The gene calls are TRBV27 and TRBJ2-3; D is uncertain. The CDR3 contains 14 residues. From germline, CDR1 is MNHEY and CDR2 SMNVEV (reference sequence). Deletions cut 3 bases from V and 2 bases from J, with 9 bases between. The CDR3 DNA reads TGTGCCAGCAGTTTGGTACGTTCCACAGATACGCAGTATTTT. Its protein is CASSLVRSTDTQYF.

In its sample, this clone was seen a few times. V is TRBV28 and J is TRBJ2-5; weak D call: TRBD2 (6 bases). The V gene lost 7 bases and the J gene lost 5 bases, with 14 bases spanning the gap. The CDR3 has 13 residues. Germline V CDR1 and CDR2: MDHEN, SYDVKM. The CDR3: CASTPGGGETQYF. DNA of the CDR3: TGTGCCAGCACCCCCGGGGGTGGGGAGACCCAGTACTTC.

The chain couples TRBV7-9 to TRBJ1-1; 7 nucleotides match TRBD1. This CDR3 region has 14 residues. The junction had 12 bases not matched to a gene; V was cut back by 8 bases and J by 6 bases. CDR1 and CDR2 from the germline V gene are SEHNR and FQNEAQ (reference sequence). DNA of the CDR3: TGTGCCAGCGAGTCCCCGACAGGGATCGCTGAAGCTTTCTTT. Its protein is CASESPTGIAEAFF.

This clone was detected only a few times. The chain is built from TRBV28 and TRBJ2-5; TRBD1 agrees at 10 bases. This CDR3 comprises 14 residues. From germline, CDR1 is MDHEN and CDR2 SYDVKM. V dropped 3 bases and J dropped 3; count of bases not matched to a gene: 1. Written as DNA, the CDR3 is TGTGCCAGCAGTTTTGGGACAGGGGAAGAGACCCAGTACTTC. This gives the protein CASSFGTGEETQYF.

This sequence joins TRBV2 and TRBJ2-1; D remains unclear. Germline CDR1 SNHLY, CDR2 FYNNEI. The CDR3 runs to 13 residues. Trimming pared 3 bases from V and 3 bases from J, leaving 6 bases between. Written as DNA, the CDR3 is TGTGCCAGCAGTGAGGCCGGCTACAATGAGCAGTTCTTC. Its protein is CASSEAGYNEQFF.

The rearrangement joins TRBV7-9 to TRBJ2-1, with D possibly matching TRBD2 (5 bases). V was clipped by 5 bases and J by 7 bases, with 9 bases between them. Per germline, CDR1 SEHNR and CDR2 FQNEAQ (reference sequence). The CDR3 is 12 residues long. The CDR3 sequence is CASSVSGNEQFF. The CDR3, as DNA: TGTGCCAGCAGCGTCAGCGGTAATGAGCAGTTCTTC. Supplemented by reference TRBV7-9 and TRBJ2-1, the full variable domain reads DTGVSQNPRHKITKRGQNVTFRCDPISEHNRLYWYRQTLGQGPEFLTYFQNEAQLEKSRLLSDRFSAERPKGSFSTLEIQRTEQGDSAMYLCASSVSGNEQFFGPGTRLTVL.

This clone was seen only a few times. In DNA form, the CDR3 reads TGTGCCAGTAGCCTTACCGGGCGGGACCCCTACGAGCAGTACTTC. This sequence encodes CASSLTGRDPYEQYF. This rearrangement joins TRBV19 to TRBJ2-7; D may be TRBD2 (6 bases). The germline V gene encodes CDR1 LNHDA and CDR2 SQIVND (reference sequence). The V and J ends lost 6 bases and 2 bases respectively, with 17 bases between them. This CDR3 comprises 15 residues.

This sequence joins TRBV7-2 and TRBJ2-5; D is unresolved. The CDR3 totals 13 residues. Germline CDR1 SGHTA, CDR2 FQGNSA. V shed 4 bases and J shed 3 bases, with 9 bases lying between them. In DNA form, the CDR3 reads TGTGCCAGCAGCTCGGACGTCGAAGAGACCCAGTACTTC. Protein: CASSSDVEETQYF.

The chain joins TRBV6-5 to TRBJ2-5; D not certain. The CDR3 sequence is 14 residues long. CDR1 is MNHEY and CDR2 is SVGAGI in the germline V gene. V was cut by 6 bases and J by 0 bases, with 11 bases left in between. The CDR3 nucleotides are TGTGCCAGCAGCCCACGGACGGACCAAGAGACCCAGTACTTC. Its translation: CASSPRTDQETQYF.

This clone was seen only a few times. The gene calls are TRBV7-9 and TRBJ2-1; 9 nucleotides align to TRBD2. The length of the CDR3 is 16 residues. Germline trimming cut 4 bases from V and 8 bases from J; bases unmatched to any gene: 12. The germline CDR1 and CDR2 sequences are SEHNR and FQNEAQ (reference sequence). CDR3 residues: CASSSQEGLAFDEQFF. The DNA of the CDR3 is TGTGCCAGCAGCTCTCAGGAGGGACTAGCTTTCGATGAGCAGTTCTTC.

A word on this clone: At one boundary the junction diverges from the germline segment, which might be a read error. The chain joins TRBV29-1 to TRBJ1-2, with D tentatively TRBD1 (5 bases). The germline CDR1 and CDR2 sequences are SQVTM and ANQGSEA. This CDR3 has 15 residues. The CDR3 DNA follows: TGCAGCGTTGATGGAGGGGAAGCTATGTTGGTGGGCTACGCCTTC. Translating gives CSVDGGEAMLVGYAF.

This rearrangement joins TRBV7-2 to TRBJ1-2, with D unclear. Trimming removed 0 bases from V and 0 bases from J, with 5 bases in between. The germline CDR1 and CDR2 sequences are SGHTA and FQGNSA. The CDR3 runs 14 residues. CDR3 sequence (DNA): TGTGCCAGCAGCTTAGCGGCCGCTAACTATGGCTACACCTTC. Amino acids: CASSLAAANYGYTF.

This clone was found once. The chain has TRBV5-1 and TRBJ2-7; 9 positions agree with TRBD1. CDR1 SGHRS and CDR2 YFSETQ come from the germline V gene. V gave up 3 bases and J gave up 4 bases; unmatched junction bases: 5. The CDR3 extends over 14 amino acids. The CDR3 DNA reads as TGCGCCAGCAGCTGGAGTGGGACAGGGTACGAGCAGTACTTC. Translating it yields CASSWSGTGYEQYF. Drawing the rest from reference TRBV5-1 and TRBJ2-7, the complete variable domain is KAGVTQTPRYLIKTRGQQVTLSCSPISGHRSVSWYQQTPGQGLQFLFEYFSETQRNKGNFPGRFSGRQFSNSRSEMNVSTLELGDSALYLCASSWSGTGYEQYFGPGTRLTVT.